This entry lists 8 T cell receptor beta chains sequenced from one sample in a study of neurological immune-mediated disorders. TCRdb independently ran MiXCR on the 5' RACE reads; one entry per CDR3 protein. The table has under 100,000 distinct CDR3 sequences, around 13% seen once. Time point in this sample: longitudinal time-point 2. Sequencing was performed on PBMCs. These receptors were obtained from a female donor with HTLV-1-associated myelopathy (HAM/TSP).

This clonotype was observed many times. The rearrangement links TRBV29-1 to TRBJ2-2; D perhaps matches TRBD2 (5 bases). This CDR3 contains 13 residues. Trimming took 3 bases from V and 5 from J, leaving 10 bases between them. CDR1 is SQVTM and CDR2 is ANQGSEA in the germline V gene. CDR3 residues: CSVDESGTGELFF. CDR3 DNA: TGCAGCGTTGATGAGTCGGGGACCGGGGAGCTGTTTTTT.

This clonotype was picked up many times. The chain joins TRBV4-1 to TRBJ2-7, with 7 bases aligning to TRBD1. Germline values: CDR1 MGHRA, CDR2 YSYEKL. With 4 bases clipped from V and 3 bases from J, the junction kept 15 bases outside the gene matches. The CDR3 has 17 residues. CDR3 DNA: TGCGCCAGCAGCCTTTCCTTCTATCCGGGACAGAGCTACGAGCAGTACTTC. Translated: CASSLSFYPGQSYEQYF.

This chain uses TRBV7-9 with TRBJ2-5; no clear D gene. Trimming removed 6 bases at V and 5 bases at J, with 13 bases between. CDR3 length: 13 amino acids. The germline V gene has CDR1 SEHNR and CDR2 FQNEAQ (reference sequence). The DNA of the CDR3 is TGTGCCAGCAGTTCGATAAGTGACGAGACCCAGTACTTC. This gives the protein CASSSISDETQYF.

At least ten counts were recorded for this clonotype. The chain couples TRBV20-1 to TRBJ1-1; perhaps TRBD1 as D (5 bases). Germline V gives CDR1 DFQATT, CDR2 SNEGSKA (reference sequence). This CDR3 is 12 amino acids long. V was clipped by 8 bases and J by 5 bases, with 15 bases between them. This CDR3 is CSTREGRTEAFF. CDR3 nucleotide sequence: TGCAGTACCAGGGAGGGGAGGACTGAAGCTTTCTTT.

A note on this clonotype: A read error may explain this, as a much larger clone is one base away. V gene TRBV15 combines with J gene TRBJ1-1, with 8 bases aligning to TRBD1. The CDR3 runs to 15 residues. Germline assignment: CDR1 LNHNV and CDR2 YYDKDF (reference sequence). V was clipped by 3 bases and J by 2 bases; unmatched bases: 5. CDR3 in DNA: TGTGCCACCAGCAGCCCGGACAGGGTAAACACTGAAGCTTTCTTT. This gives the protein CATSSPDRVNTEAFF.

About this clonotype itself: The junction departs from the called germline gene at one end, perhaps through a read error. The chain combines TRBV15 with TRBJ2-2; 8 bases fit TRBD2. There are 18 residues in the CDR3. CDR1 is LNHNV and CDR2 is YYDKDF in the germline V gene (reference sequence). DNA for the CDR3: TGTGCTACCAGCAGAGACCGGACTAGCTGGGGTAACACCGGGGAGCTGTTTTTT. It specifies CATSRDRTSWGNTGELFF.

The table lists this clonotype with many counts. This rearrangement joins TRBV20-1 to TRBJ2-7; 9 nucleotides line up with TRBD1. There are 14 residues in the CDR3. V was pared by 6 bases and J by 7 bases, with 13 bases of the junction left unmatched. CDR1 and CDR2 (germline): DFQATT, SNEGSKA (reference sequence). CDR3 amino acids: CSAQTPGQGGEQYF. The DNA of the CDR3 is TGCAGTGCCCAAACACCGGGACAGGGTGGGGAGCAGTACTTC.

At least ten counts were recorded for this clonotype. The chain recombines TRBV7-9 with TRBJ2-2, with 7 bases aligning to TRBD2. Trimming took 4 bases from V and 0 from J; bases not matched to a gene: 2. This CDR3 contains 15 residues. The germline V gene has CDR1 SEHNR and CDR2 FQNEAQ (reference sequence). In DNA form, the CDR3 reads TGTGCCAGCAGCTCGGGACTAACGAACACCGGGGAGCTGTTTTTT. Amino acid sequence: CASSSGLTNTGELFF.